This TCR beta chain was identified during a study of control samples from healthy donors and cancer patients. Assay used: immunoSEQ multiplex PCR; TCRdb lists only in-frame clones, some missing. The table has some 130,000 clones, approximately 95% seen once. The clonotype originates from a man younger than 40 in good health. The specimen sequenced was blood.

Here the CDR3 DNA reads TGTGCCAGCTGGGCAGGGGGGAGCAATCAGCCCCAGCATTTT. This codes for CASWAGGSNQPQHF. The chain uses TRBV6-5 and TRBJ1-5, with TRBD1 matching 7 bases. The CDR3 is 14 amino acids. The V gene's germline CDR1 is MNHEY and CDR2 SVGAGI. Trimming cost V 8 bases and J 1 base; bases outside gene matches: 5.